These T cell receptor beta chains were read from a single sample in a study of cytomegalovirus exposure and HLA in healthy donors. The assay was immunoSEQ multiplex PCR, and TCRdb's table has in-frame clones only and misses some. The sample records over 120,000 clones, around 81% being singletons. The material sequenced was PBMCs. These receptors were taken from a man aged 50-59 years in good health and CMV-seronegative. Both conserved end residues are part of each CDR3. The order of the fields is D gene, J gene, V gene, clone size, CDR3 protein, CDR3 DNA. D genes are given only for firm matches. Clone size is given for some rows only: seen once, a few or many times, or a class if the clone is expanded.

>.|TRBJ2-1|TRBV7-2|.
CASSPTTVYNEQFF
TGTGCCAGCAGCCCTACGACAGTTTACAATGAGCAGTTCTTC
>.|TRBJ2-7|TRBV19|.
CASSQTSAGTYEQYF
TGTGCCAGTAGCCAGACCTCGGCAGGGACCTACGAGCAGTACTTC
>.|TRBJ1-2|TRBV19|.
CASSILTAQINYGYTF
TGTGCCAGTAGTATACTGACAGCGCAAATTAACTATGGCTACACCTTC
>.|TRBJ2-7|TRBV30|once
CAWSFTAYEQYF
TGTGCCTGGAGTTTTACAGCCTACGAGCAGTACTTC
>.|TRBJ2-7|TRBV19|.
CASSGTGLIPGSYEQYF
TGTGCCAGTAGTGGGACGGGACTTATACCGGGGTCCTACGAGCAGTACTTC
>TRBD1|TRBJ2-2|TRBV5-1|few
CASSDGQGTGELFF
TGCGCCAGCAGCGATGGACAGGGGACCGGGGAGCTGTTTTTT
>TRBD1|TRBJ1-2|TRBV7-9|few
CASSPTGAAGYGYTF
TGTGCCAGCAGCCCAACAGGGGCGGCTGGCTATGGCTACACCTTC
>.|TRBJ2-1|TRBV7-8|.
CASKRFLYEQFF
TGTGCCAGCAAGAGGTTTCTATATGAGCAGTTCTTC
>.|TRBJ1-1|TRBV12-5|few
CASGLNSGGTEAFF
TGTGCTAGTGGTTTGAACTCGGGGGGGACTGAAGCTTTCTTT
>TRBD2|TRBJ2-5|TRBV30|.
CAWRLAGLETQYF
TGTGCCTGGAGACTAGCGGGATTAGAGACCCAGTACTTC
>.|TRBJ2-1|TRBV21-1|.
CASRPGLAAYNEQFF
TGTGCCAGCAGGCCGGGACTAGCGGCTTACAATGAGCAGTTCTTC
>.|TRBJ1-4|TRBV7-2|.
CASSPTYGTGGEKLFF
TGTGCCAGCAGCCCAACCTACGGGACGGGGGGTGAAAAACTGTTTTTT
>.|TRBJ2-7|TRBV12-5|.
CASGLSDEQYF
TGTGCTAGTGGTTTGTCGGACGAGCAGTACTTC
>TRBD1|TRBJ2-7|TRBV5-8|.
CASSHRGPYEQYF
TGTGCCAGCAGCCACAGGGGACCCTACGAGCAGTACTTC
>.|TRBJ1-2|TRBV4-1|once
CASRERVGYGYTF
TGCGCCAGCAGGGAGAGGGTCGGCTATGGCTACACCTTC
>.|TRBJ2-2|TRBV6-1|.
CASGTRQRNTGELFF
TGTGCCAGCGGAACTCGACAGAGGAACACCGGGGAGCTGTTTTTT